The rows below give T cell receptor beta chains drawn from one sample of a study of cytomegalovirus exposure and HLA in healthy donors. Method: immunoSEQ multiplex PCR; TCRdb's copy keeps in-frame clones and lacks some. The sample has 85,000 to 130,000 clones, over 75% seen once. The sequenced material came from PBMCs. All receptors derive from a man in his sixties in good health and CMV-seropositive. Both conserved end residues are part of each CDR3. The D gene is left open where the match is weak. The size of a clone is reported for some rows only, either as once, few or many, or as a class for expanded clones.

CASSENPFGQGRTEAFF TGTGCCAGCAGTGAAAATCCTTTCGGGCAGGGGCGAACTGAAGCTTTCTTT TRBJ1-1 - TRBV2 -
CASSPDRPDTGELFF TGCGCCAGCAGCCCGGACAGGCCAGACACCGGGGAGCTGTTTTTT TRBJ2-2 TRBD1 TRBV5-1 -
CASSYSGEQYF TGTGCCAGCAGTTATTCGGGAGAGCAGTACTTC TRBJ2-7 - TRBV2 -
CASSLDPGGGYGYTF TGTGCCAGCAGCTTGGACCCGGGGGGCGGCTATGGCTACACCTTC TRBJ1-2 - TRBV5-5 few
CASSLVVGQGGVEQYF TGTGCCAGCAGCTTGGTGGTAGGACAGGGGGGAGTAGAGCAGTACTTC TRBJ2-7 TRBD1 TRBV11-2 -
CASTYREGYGYTF TGTGCCAGCACCTACAGGGAAGGGTATGGCTACACCTTC TRBJ1-2 - TRBV21-1 -
CASSLAAGGSNYEQYF TGTGCCAGCAGCTTGGCCGCAGGGGGCTCAAACTACGAGCAGTACTTC TRBJ2-7 TRBD1 TRBV5-5 -
CASSQDSGFRHEQFF TGCGCCAGCAGCCAAGATTCGGGGTTTAGGCATGAGCAGTTCTTC TRBJ2-1 - TRBV4-3 few
CASSMVQGSNQPQHF TGTGCCAGTAGTATGGTACAGGGGAGCAATCAGCCCCAGCATTTT TRBJ1-5 TRBD1 TRBV19 -
CASLGGALPGPEQYF TGTGCCAGCTTAGGGGGGGCCCTCCCAGGGCCCGAGCAGTACTTC TRBJ2-7 - TRBV28 -
CASSLSWTGAIYEQYF TGCGCCAGCAGCTTGAGTTGGACAGGGGCTATCTACGAGCAGTACTTC TRBJ2-7 TRBD1 TRBV5-1 -
CASSKVGAQETQYF TGTGCCAGCAGCAAAGTGGGGGCGCAAGAGACCCAGTACTTC TRBJ2-5 - TRBV21-1 -
CASSPDSNSGNTIYF TGTGCCAGCTCACCGGACAGTAACTCTGGAAACACCATATATTTT TRBJ1-3 - TRBV18 few
CASSPPILAGGLDTQYF TGTGCCAGCTCACCACCGATACTAGCGGGGGGGCTAGATACGCAGTATTTT TRBJ2-3 TRBD2 TRBV18 -
CASRSGDRSYEQYF TGTGCCAGTAGATCAGGTGACCGCTCCTACGAGCAGTACTTC TRBJ2-7 - TRBV19 once
CASFPGTGDQPQHF TGTGCCAGCTTCCCAGGGACAGGGGATCAGCCCCAGCATTTT TRBJ1-5 TRBD1 TRBV28 -
CASRSTGANTEAFF TGTGCCAGCAGGTCCACAGGGGCGAACACTGAAGCTTTCTTT TRBJ1-1 TRBD1 TRBV6-5 few
CASSGRAVSGELFF TGTGCCAGCAGTGGCAGGGCGGTGAGCGGGGAGCTGTTTTTT TRBJ2-2 - TRBV7-2 -
CASSQEIEGAGGYTF TGCGCCAGCAGCCAAGAAATAGAGGGGGCGGGGGGCTACACCTTC TRBJ1-2 TRBD1 TRBV4-3 -